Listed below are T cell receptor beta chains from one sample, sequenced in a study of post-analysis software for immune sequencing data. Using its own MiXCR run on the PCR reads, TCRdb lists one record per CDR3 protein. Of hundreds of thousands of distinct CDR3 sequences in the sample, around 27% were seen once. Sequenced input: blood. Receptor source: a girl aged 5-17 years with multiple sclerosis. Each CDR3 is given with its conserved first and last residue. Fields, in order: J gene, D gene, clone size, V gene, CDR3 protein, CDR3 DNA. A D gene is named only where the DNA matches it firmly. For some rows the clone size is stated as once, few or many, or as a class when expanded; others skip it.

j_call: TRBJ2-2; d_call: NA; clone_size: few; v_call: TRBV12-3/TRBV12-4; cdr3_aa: CASSLGGDEKPGELFF; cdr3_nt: TGTGCCAGCAGTTTAGGTGGGGACGAGAAACCCGGGGAGCTGTTTTTT
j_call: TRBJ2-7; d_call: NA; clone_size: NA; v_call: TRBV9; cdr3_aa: CASTVGSDLGNEQYF; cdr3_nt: TGTGCCAGCACCGTAGGCTCAGATTTAGGCAATGAGCAGTACTTC
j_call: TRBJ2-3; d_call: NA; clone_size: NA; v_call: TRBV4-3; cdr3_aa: CASSQDRLVPDAQYF; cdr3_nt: TGCGCCAGCAGCCAAGATCGACTAGTACCGGATGCGCAGTATTTT
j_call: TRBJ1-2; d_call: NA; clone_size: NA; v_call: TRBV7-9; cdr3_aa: CASSKGQGRGYTF; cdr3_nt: TGTGCCAGCAGCAAGGGGCAGGGCCGGGGCTACACCTTC
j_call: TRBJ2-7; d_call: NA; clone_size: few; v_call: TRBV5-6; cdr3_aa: CASSMKPTDPEMITYEQYF; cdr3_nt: TGTGCCAGCAGCATGAAGCCGACAGACCCAGAAATGATCACCTACGAGCAGTACTTC
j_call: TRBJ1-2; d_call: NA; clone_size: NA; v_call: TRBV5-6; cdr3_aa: CASIKGGGVGYGYTF; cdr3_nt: TGTGCCAGCATAAAAGGTGGGGGAGTGGGCTATGGCTACACCTTC
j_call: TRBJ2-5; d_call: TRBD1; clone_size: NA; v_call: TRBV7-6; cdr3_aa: CASSLNRDSGETQYF; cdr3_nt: TGTGCCAGCAGCTTAAACAGGGACAGTGGGGAGACCCAGTACTTC
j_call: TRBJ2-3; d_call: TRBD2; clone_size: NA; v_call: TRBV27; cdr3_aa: CASRLISGLAGLVSTDTQYF; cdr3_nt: TGTGCCAGCAGATTAATTTCGGGACTAGCGGGACTGGTGAGCACAGATACGCAGTATTTT
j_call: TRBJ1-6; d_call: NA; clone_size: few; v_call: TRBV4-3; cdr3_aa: CASSQDQFGQALHF; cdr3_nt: TGCGCCAGCAGCCAAGATCAATTCGGTCAGGCCCTCCACTTT
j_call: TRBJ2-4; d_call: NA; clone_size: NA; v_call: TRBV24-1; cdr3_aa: CVTSDGRGVWYF; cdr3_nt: TGTGTCACCAGTGACGGCAGGGGAGTCTGGTACTTC
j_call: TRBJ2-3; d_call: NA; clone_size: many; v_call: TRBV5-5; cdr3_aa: CASSLEAGSQADTQYF; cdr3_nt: TGTGCCAGCAGCTTGGAGGCGGGATCGCAAGCAGATACGCAGTATTTT
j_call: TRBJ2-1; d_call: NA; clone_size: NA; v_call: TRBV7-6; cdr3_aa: CTSSRPAGSPPHEQFF; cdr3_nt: TGTACCAGCAGCCGCCCCGCCGGGTCCCCCCCCCATGAGCAGTTCTTC
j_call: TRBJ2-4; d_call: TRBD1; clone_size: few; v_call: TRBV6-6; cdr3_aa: CASSSRDRVLAKNIQYF; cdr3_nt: TGTGCCAGCAGTTCCCGTGACAGGGTTTTAGCCAAAAACATTCAGTACTTC
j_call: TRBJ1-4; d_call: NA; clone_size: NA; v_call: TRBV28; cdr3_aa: CASSARGRARTNEKLFF; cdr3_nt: TGTGCCAGCAGTGCCCGGGGCAGGGCCCGTACTAATGAAAAACTGTTTTTT
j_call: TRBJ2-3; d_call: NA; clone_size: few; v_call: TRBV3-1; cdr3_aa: CASSQVVGGDTQYF; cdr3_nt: TGTGCCAGCAGCCAAGTTGTGGGCGGCGATACGCAGTATTTT
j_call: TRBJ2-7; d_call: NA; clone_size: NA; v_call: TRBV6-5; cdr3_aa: CASSYSPLSEQYF; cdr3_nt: TGTGCCAGCAGTTACTCGCCGTTGAGCGAGCAGTACTTC
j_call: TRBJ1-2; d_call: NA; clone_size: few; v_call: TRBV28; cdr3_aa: CASSPGPEVHGYTF; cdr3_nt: TGTGCCAGCAGTCCCGGGCCAGAGGTTCATGGCTACACCTTC
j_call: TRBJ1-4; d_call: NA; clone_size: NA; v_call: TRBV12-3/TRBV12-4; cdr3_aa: CASRTFGGNEKLFF; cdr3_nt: TGTGCCAGCCGAACTTTTGGCGGGAATGAAAAACTGTTTTTT
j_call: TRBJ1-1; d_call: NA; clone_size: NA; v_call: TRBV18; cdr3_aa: CASSPRQSGNTEAFF; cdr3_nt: TGTGCCAGCTCACCCAGACAGTCGGGGAACACTGAAGCTTTCTTT
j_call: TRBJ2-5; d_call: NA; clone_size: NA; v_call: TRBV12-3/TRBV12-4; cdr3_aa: CASGLGHQETQYF; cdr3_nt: TGTGCCAGCGGTTTGGGACACCAAGAGACCCAGTACTTC
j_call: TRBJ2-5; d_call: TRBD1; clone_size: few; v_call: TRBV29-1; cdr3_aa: CSAGTGVTETQYF; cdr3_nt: TGCAGCGCGGGGACAGGGGTGACTGAGACCCAGTACTTC
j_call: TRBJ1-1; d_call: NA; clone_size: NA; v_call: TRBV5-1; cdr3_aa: CASSSGLGTEAFF; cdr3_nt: TGCGCCAGCAGCTCCGGGCTCGGGACTGAAGCTTTCTTT
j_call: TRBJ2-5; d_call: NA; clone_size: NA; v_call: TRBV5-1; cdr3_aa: CASSFRGRGETQYF; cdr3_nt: TGCGCCAGCAGCTTCAGGGGCCGGGGGGAGACCCAGTACTTC
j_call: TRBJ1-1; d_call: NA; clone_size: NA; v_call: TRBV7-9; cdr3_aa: CASSPDRARTEAFF; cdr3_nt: TGTGCCAGCAGCCCCGATAGGGCGCGGACTGAAGCTTTCTTT